What follows are 24 T cell receptor beta chains derived from one specimen sequenced in a study of blood T cells in healthy people across ages. Alongside a J-beta primer mix, a sample-barcoded 5' primer served in a second PCR lasting 7 to 11 cycles. TCRdb re-called the 5' RACE reads through MiXCR, storing one row per CDR3 protein. The sample lists 650,000 to 1,000,000 distinct CDR3 sequences; around half were seen once. Sequenced input: blood. These receptors all come from an elderly man in good health.

The gene calls are TRBV9 and TRBJ2-7; D is unclear. CDR3 size: 14 residues. The V end lost 0 bases, the J end lost 5 bases, and 12 bases lay between the germline ends. Looked up from germline, CDR1 is SGDLS and CDR2 is YYNGEE. CDR3 amino acids: CASSVVGRSDEQYF. For the CDR3, the DNA is TGTGCCAGCAGCGTAGTGGGTAGGAGCGACGAGCAGTACTTC.

This clonotype was seen ten or more times. The V call is TRBV7-2, the J call TRBJ2-7, with 9 bases matching TRBD1. The germline V gene has CDR1 SGHTA and CDR2 FQGNSA. The CDR3 runs 14 residues. Trimming took 4 bases from V and 5 from J; bases not matched to a gene: 6. The CDR3: CASSSNRGPHEQYF. CDR3 nucleotide sequence: TGTGCCAGCAGCTCCAACAGGGGGCCCCACGAGCAGTACTTC.

In regard to this clonotype: At one boundary the junction diverges from the germline segment, which might be a read error. The chain employs TRBV5-1 and TRBJ1-4, with D perhaps matching TRBD1 (5 bases). Germline V CDR1 and CDR2: SGHRS, YFSETQ. The CDR3 extends over 15 amino acids. This CDR3 is CTSSLGPSGNEKLFF. CDR3 sequence (DNA): TGCACCAGCAGCTTGGGACCCTCGGGAAATGAAAAACTGTTTTTT.

The rearrangement joins TRBV20-1 to TRBJ2-1; 12 positions agree with TRBD2. In germline, CDR1 is DFQATT, CDR2 SNEGSKA (reference sequence). V lost 7 bases, J lost 0 bases, and 13 bases stayed unmatched. The CDR3 has 18 residues. CDR3 nucleotides: TGCAGTGTCAAGAGGCTAGCGGGAGGGCCCAGCTCCTACAATGAGCAGTTCTTC. Translation gives CSVKRLAGGPSSYNEQFF.

V usage is TRBV11-2 and J usage is TRBJ2-1; TRBD2 matches 8 bases. This CDR3 region has 15 residues. CDR1 is SGHAT, CDR2 FQNNGV, per germline. The J segment lost 2 bases and the V segment lost 5 bases, leaving 5 bases of the junction unmatched. The CDR3 coding sequence is TGTGCCAGCAGCCAGATTAGCGGGACCTACAATGAGCAGTTCTTC. It specifies CASSQISGTYNEQFF.

This clonotype showed up many times. V gene TRBV29-1 combines with J gene TRBJ2-2; D not certain. The CDR3 contains 11 residues. Looked up from germline, CDR1 is SQVTM and CDR2 is ANQGSEA. V dropped 7 bases and J dropped 6 bases, with 9 bases sitting between them. The CDR3 loop reads CSGAAAGELFF. Written as DNA, the CDR3 is TGCAGCGGCGCCGCGGCCGGGGAGCTGTTTTTT.

The CDR3 region is CASSLGTSCREQYF. CDR3 coding DNA: TGCGCCAGCAGCTTGGGGACTAGCTGCCGCGAGCAGTACTTC. V gene TRBV5-1 combines with J gene TRBJ2-7, with 8 bases fitting TRBD2. The germline gives CDR1 SGHRS, CDR2 YFSETQ. This CDR3 comprises 14 residues. The V and J ends lost 0 bases and 6 bases, in that order; junction bases with no gene match: 5. The entire variable domain, with the rest obtained from reference TRBV5-1 and TRBJ2-7, is as follows: KAGVTQTPRYLIKTRGQQVTLSCSPISGHRSVSWYQQTPGQGLQFLFEYFSETQRNKGNFPGRFSGRQFSNSRSEMNVSTLELGDSALYLCASSLGTSCREQYFGPGTRLTVT.

The sample holds many counts of this clonotype. This chain connects TRBV10-2 to TRBJ2-7; a possible D gene is TRBD2 (5 bases). V lost 10 bases to trimming and J lost 2 bases, with 21 bases between them. This CDR3 spans 15 amino acids. Germline V gives CDR1 WSHSY, CDR2 SAAADI. The CDR3 DNA sequence: TGCGCCACCGCGGAACGAGGGCGAAGAACCTACGAGCAGTACTTC. As protein: CATAERGRRTYEQYF.

The chain couples TRBV10-3 to TRBJ2-5; 9 positions match TRBD1. Germline CDR1 is ENHRY and CDR2 is SYGVKD. The length of the CDR3 is 14 residues. The ends lost 11 bases at V and 3 bases at J; junction bases unmatched: 10. The CDR3 DNA reads as TGTGCCGGGGGACCGGGACAGGGCGAAGAGACCCAGTACTTC. As protein: CAGGPGQGEETQYF.

The V call is TRBV12-3 or TRBV12-4, the J call TRBJ2-3; 14 bases map to TRBD2. The CDR3 extends over 17 amino acids. V lost 6 bases, J lost 5 bases, and 10 bases stayed unmatched. CDR3 protein: CASRTWGLAGEVDTQYF. For the CDR3, the DNA is TGTGCCAGCAGAACCTGGGGACTAGCGGGAGAAGTAGATACGCAGTATTTT.

This clonotype was observed a handful of times. The chain carries TRBV28 and TRBJ2-7; D might be TRBD1 (6 bases). The germline V and J ends were trimmed by 4 bases and 3 bases, with 13 bases remaining between them. The CDR3 runs to 14 residues. Germline-derived CDR1 and CDR2 are MDHEN and SYDVKM. The CDR3: CASSSRGFHYEQYF. The CDR3 coding sequence is TGTGCCAGCAGTTCCAGGGGCTTTCACTACGAGCAGTACTTC.

In regard to this clonotype: An end of the junction does not agree with germline; a read error may underlie this. The chain combines TRBV20-1 with TRBJ2-1; D gene uncertain. Germline V lookup: CDR1 DFQATT, CDR2 SNEGSKA (reference sequence). The CDR3 sequence is 13 residues long. The CDR3 region has the DNA TGCAGTGCTAGAGCCGCACTGGTAGGCGAGCAGTCCTTC. Its translation: CSARAALVGEQSF.

This chain joins TRBV12-3 or TRBV12-4 and TRBJ2-3; 11 nucleotides align to TRBD2. CDR3 length equals 15 residues. V was clipped by 5 bases and J by 11 bases; unmatched bases: 12. The CDR3 DNA follows: TGTGCCAGCAGTAACGACGAGCCGACTAGCGGGGAGCAGTATTTT. Its translation: CASSNDEPTSGEQYF.

This clonotype was seen only a few times. This chain joins TRBV19 and TRBJ2-5, with no clear D. The J call is uncertain, as TRBJ2-7 better fits the DNA end. The CDR3 totals 12 residues. Germline loops: CDR1 LNHDA, CDR2 SQIVND (reference sequence). CDR3 nucleotide sequence: TGTGCCAGTAGTGACCCAATCGGCGAGCAGTACTTC. It is translated as CASSDPIGEQYF.

This clonotype has just one count. A much larger clone lies one base from this, so it may be a read error. The J gene is TRBJ2-3, the V gene TRBV7-2, with 10 bases fitting TRBD2. Germline CDR1 is SGHTA and CDR2 is FQGNSA. V lost 8 bases, J lost 0 bases, and 8 bases stayed unmatched. The CDR3 sequence is 16 residues long. The CDR3: CASGQLAGASTDTQYF. The CDR3, as DNA: TGTGCCAGCGGCCAGCTAGCGGGGGCGAGCACAGATACGCAGTATTTT.

This clonotype was counted a few times. The chain has TRBV24-1 and TRBJ2-5; 11 positions match TRBD2. CDR1 and CDR2 from the germline V gene are KGHDR and SFDVKD. V lost 7 bases and J lost 2; bases outside the gene matches: 5. CDR3 length equals 15 residues. This CDR3 is CATSLGTSGQETQYF. In nucleotides, the CDR3 is TGTGCCACCAGCCTCGGGACTAGCGGACAAGAGACCCAGTACTTC.

The chain couples TRBV7-9 to TRBJ1-2; maybe TRBD1 (5 bases). The CDR3 is 16 residues long. Germline V CDR1 and CDR2: SEHNR, FQNEAQ (reference sequence). The V gene lost 3 bases and the J gene lost 4 bases, with 18 bases spanning the gap. CDR3 DNA: TGTGCCAGCAGCTTGCGGTCAGGGAACCTCGCCTATGGCTACACCTTC. Translated: CASSLRSGNLAYGYTF.

This chain uses TRBV5-1 with TRBJ2-1; either TRBD1 or TRBD2 may supply D (5 bases each). Germline V gene data show CDR1 as SGHRS and CDR2 as YFSETQ. This CDR3 has 15 amino acids. Trimming cost V 1 base and J 10 bases, with 18 bases left between them. The CDR3 sequence: CASSLRSPGSDEQFF. CDR3 in DNA: TGCGCCAGCAGCTTGAGGTCCCCAGGGAGCGACGAGCAGTTCTTC.

DNA for the CDR3: TGCAGCGTTGAAGAGGTGAGCTCCTACAATGAGCAGTTCTTC. Residues: CSVEEVSSYNEQFF. V and J are TRBV29-1 and TRBJ2-1, with no clear D. CDR1 and CDR2 from the germline V gene are SQVTM and ANQGSEA. The CDR3 totals 14 residues. V lost 0 bases and J 0 bases, leaving 6 bases between the germline ends.

The sample holds a few counts of this clonotype. This chain links TRBV12-3 or TRBV12-4 with TRBJ2-3; 9 positions match TRBD2. Trimming at V came to 2 bases and at J to 4 bases, leaving 10 bases not matched to a gene. CDR3 length: 17 amino acids. CDR3 DNA sequence: TGTGCCAGCAGTTTACCCGGGACTAGCTTTACGGCAGATACGCAGTATTTT. It codes for CASSLPGTSFTADTQYF.

The CDR3 coding sequence is TGCAGCGTTGTAAGGACAGGGGTTGGGGAGACCCAGTACTTC. Translation: CSVVRTGVGETQYF. The chain is built from TRBV29-1 and TRBJ2-5; 9 nucleotides match TRBD1. Germline V gives CDR1 SQVTM, CDR2 ANQGSEA. V gave up 4 bases and J gave up 5 bases; unmatched junction bases: 8. This CDR3 region has 14 residues.

The chain carries TRBV19 and TRBJ2-1, with 11 bases aligning to TRBD2. After removal of 6 bases from V and 8 bases from J, the junction contained 6 bases not matched to a gene. Germline assignment: CDR1 LNHDA and CDR2 SQIVND (reference sequence). The CDR3 contains 14 residues. The CDR3 DNA follows: TGTGCCAGTAGGATTAGCGGGGGGGCGGATGAGCAGTTCTTC. Translating it yields CASRISGGADEQFF.

About this clonotype: A read error may account for a junction end that differs from germline. The chain uses TRBV4-1 and TRBJ2-2, with D possibly matching TRBD2 (5 bases). This CDR3 is 16 amino acids long. Germline V gene lookup returns CDR1 MGHRA and CDR2 YSYEKL. The CDR3 loop is CAISQGAAVVTGELFF. CDR3 bases: TGCGCCATCAGCCAAGGAGCGGCAGTGGTCACCGGGGAGCTGTTTTTT.

This clonotype appeared once. J is TRBJ2-1 and V is TRBV18, with 11 bases that match TRBD1. J lost 9 bases, V lost 3 bases, and 7 bases had no gene match. CDR1 is KGHSH and CDR2 is LQKENI in the germline V gene. This CDR3 has 15 residues. CDR3: CASSPGQGGLGEQFF. Written as DNA, the CDR3 is TGTGCCAGCTCACCGGGACAGGGGGGCTTGGGTGAGCAGTTCTTC.